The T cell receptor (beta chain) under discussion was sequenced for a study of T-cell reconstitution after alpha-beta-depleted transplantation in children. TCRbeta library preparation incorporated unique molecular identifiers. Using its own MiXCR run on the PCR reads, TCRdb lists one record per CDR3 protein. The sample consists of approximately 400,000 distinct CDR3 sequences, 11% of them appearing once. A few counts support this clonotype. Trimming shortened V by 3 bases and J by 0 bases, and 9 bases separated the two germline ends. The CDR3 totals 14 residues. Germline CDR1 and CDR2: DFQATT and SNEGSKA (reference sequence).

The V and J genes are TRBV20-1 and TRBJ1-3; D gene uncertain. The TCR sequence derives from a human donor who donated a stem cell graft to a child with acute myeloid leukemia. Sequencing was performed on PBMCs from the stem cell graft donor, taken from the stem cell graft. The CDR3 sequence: CSASVGSSGNTIYF. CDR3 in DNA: TGCAGTGCTAGTGTGGGGAGCTCTGGAAACACCATATATTTT.